The 21 T cell receptor beta chains in this list originate from one sample, sequenced in a study of T-cell reconstitution after alpha-beta-depleted transplantation in children (dated by TCRdb to the mid-2010s). The library was obtained by PCR. Sequencer: Illumina HiSeq 2500. Molecular barcoding was employed in the preparation of TCR libraries, with unique molecular identifiers being used to normalize TCRbeta repertoire quantification. The public reads were quality trimmed at Q25 with fastp and then assembled into clones with MiXCR by TCRdb, keeping productive beta chains. Rows are unified per CDR3 protein, each entry keeping the most common DNA and genes. Counted in this sample were roughly 300,000 distinct CDR3 sequences; approximately 10% of them appeared once. Roughly a quarter of the sample belongs to the ten largest clones. Interpreted using the paper, the treatment or condition label stands for: allogeneic hematopoietic cell transplantation with graft depleted of TCRalphabeta T cells and CD19 B cells.

Source: peripheral blood, taken 180 days after TCRalphabeta/CD19-depleted stem cell transplant. These receptors were collected from a male patient aged 2 to 10 who had a stem cell transplant for chronic granulomatous disease, so the T cells may come from the graft donor.

This clonotype was observed many times. The chain uses TRBV5-1 and TRBJ2-3, with 8 bases matching TRBD2. V lost 3 bases and J lost 4; bases outside the gene matches: 1. The CDR3 has 13 residues. Per the germline V gene, CDR1 is SGHRS and CDR2 is YFSETQ. This CDR3 reads CASSSGGPDTQYF. For the CDR3, the DNA is TGCGCCAGCAGCTCGGGGGGGCCAGATACGCAGTATTTT.

This clonotype was observed at least ten times. The rearrangement links TRBV14 to TRBJ2-3; unclear D gene. V lost 0 bases to trimming and J lost 2 bases, with 12 bases between them. Germline V gives CDR1 SGHDN, CDR2 FVKESK. This CDR3 has 16 amino acids. The CDR3 protein is CASSQDRSSFTDTQYF. DNA of the CDR3: TGTGCCAGCAGCCAAGACAGGTCTTCGTTCACAGATACGCAGTATTTT.

This clonotype was recorded at least ten times. The J gene is TRBJ2-3, the V gene TRBV11-2; D is possibly TRBD1 (5 bases). The CDR3 contains 11 residues. Trimming pared 8 bases from V and 9 bases from J, leaving 12 bases between. Germline CDR1 SGHAT, CDR2 FQNNGV. In DNA form, the CDR3 reads TGTGCCAGCGGGGCGTTCGACACGCAGTATTTT. Translated: CASGAFDTQYF.

The table lists this clonotype with many counts. This chain uses TRBV27 with TRBJ2-7; 9 bases map to TRBD1. Trimming removed 6 bases from V and 7 bases from J; junction bases left unmatched: 22. This CDR3 has 18 residues. Germline lookup yields CDR1 MNHEY and CDR2 SMNVEV (reference sequence). The CDR3 DNA reads as TGTGCCAGCAGCCAAGGACAGGGGTTAGGCGGGAGTATAGGGGAGCAGTACTTC. Translating it yields CASSQGQGLGGSIGEQYF.

This clonotype was counted at least ten times. The chain uses TRBV15 and TRBJ2-2; D is unresolved. V dropped 1 base and J dropped 5 bases, with 2 bases sitting between them. In germline, CDR1 is LNHNV, CDR2 YYDKDF (reference sequence). This CDR3 is built from 12 residues. The CDR3 coding sequence is TGTGCCACCAGCAGAGGAACCGGGGAGCTGTTTTTT. Encoded protein: CATSRGTGELFF.

A word on this clonotype: A much larger clone differs by one base, so this may be a read error. V and J are TRBV20-1 and TRBJ2-3, with TRBD2 as a possible D gene (6 bases). CDR3 length: 14 residues. From germline, CDR1 is DFQATT and CDR2 SNEGSKA (reference sequence). The CDR3 region has the DNA TGCAATGCTAGAGATCTTGGGAGGACAGATACGCAGTATTTT. Amino acid sequence: CNARDLGRTDTQYF.

In its sample, this clonotype was seen a few times. The gene calls are TRBV5-4 and TRBJ2-7; 9 nucleotides line up with TRBD2. Germline values: CDR1 SGHNT, CDR2 YYREEE (reference sequence). The CDR3 covers 14 residues. The V segment lost 1 base and the J segment 6 bases; nucleotides outside the gene matches: 5. The DNA for the CDR3 is TGTGCCAGCAGCTTGCGGCGGGAGGGTGGCGAGCAGTACTTC. Translated: CASSLRREGGEQYF. The full variable domain, completed using reference TRBV5-4 and TRBJ2-7, is ETGVTQSPTHLIKTRGQQVTLRCSSQSGHNTVSWYQQALGQGPQFIFQYYREEENGRGNFPPRFSGLQFPNYSSELNVNALELDDSALYLCASSLRREGGEQYFGPGTRLTVT.

This clonotype was counted at least ten times. V usage is TRBV5-5 and J usage is TRBJ1-4; 9 bases agree with TRBD1. The V segment lost 1 base and the J segment 8 bases; nucleotides outside the gene matches: 9. In germline, CDR1 is SGHKS, CDR2 YYEKEE (reference sequence). CDR3 size: 16 residues. The CDR3 spells CASSLTPTGGNEKLFF. The CDR3 nucleotides read TGTGCCAGCAGCTTGACACCGACAGGGGGGAACGAAAAACTGTTTTTT.

This clonotype was seen more than once but under ten times. This rearrangement joins TRBV7-9 to TRBJ1-2, with 7 bases matching TRBD1. CDR1 SEHNR and CDR2 FQNEAQ come from the germline V gene (reference sequence). The J segment lost 4 bases and the V segment lost 3 bases, leaving 2 bases of the junction unmatched. The CDR3 length is 13 residues. CDR3: CASSFRDSYGYTF. The CDR3 DNA follows: TGTGCCAGCAGCTTCCGGGACAGCTATGGCTACACCTTC.

This clonotype was found many times. The chain joins TRBV6-1 to TRBJ1-4; a weak D match, TRBD1 (5 bases). This CDR3 is built from 14 residues. Germline CDR1 reads MNHNS; CDR2 reads SASEGT. The V gene lost 6 bases and the J gene lost 5 bases, with 13 bases spanning the gap. CDR3: CASSGTGRNEKLFF. CDR3 sequence (DNA): TGTGCCAGCAGCGGGACGGGAAGGAATGAAAAACTGTTTTTT.

This clonotype was observed at least ten times. The chain is built from TRBV9 and TRBJ2-7, with D possibly being TRBD2 (6 bases). The CDR3 has 16 amino acids. Germline V gene sequence: CDR1 SGDLS, CDR2 YYNGEE. Trimming took 2 bases from V and 6 from J, leaving 21 bases between them. The CDR3 reads CASSVGSGPIGREQYF. The CDR3, as DNA: TGTGCCAGCAGCGTTGGTAGCGGCCCGATTGGCCGCGAGCAGTACTTC.

This clonotype was observed at least ten times. The chain employs TRBV2 and TRBJ2-5; no clear D gene. The germline V and J ends were trimmed by 3 bases and 4 bases, with 15 bases remaining between them. Germline V gene sequence: CDR1 SNHLY, CDR2 FYNNEI. This CDR3 comprises 15 residues. The CDR3 DNA is TGTGCCAGCAGTGAGGTCCGGGCAGGACCAGAGACCCAGTACTTC. Protein product: CASSEVRAGPETQYF.

This clonotype has more than one count but fewer than ten. The gene calls are TRBV2 and TRBJ2-1; possible D gene TRBD1, 7 bases. With 6 bases removed from V and 14 bases from J, the gap between germline ends came to 23 bases. Germline lookup yields CDR1 SNHLY and CDR2 FYNNEI. The CDR3 runs 14 residues. The CDR3 bases are TGTGCCAGCAGCGCGGGACAGTTACCTAAAGGGGAGTTCTTC. It codes for CASSAGQLPKGEFF.

Note on this clonotype: The conserved phenylalanine or tryptophan normally closing the CDR3 is absent here, so this likely arose from a read error. V and J are TRBV25-1 and TRBJ2-5; 15 nucleotides agree with TRBD2. Germline CDR1 reads MGHDK; CDR2 reads SYGVNS. The CDR3 length is 19 residues. Unmatched junction bases numbered 9, after V lost 2 bases and J lost 2 bases. CDR3 sequence reads: CASSEKPGLAGGPQETQYL. Here the CDR3 DNA reads TGTGCCAGCAGTGAAAAACCGGGACTAGCGGGAGGACCACAAGAGACCCAGTACCTC.

This clonotype was observed many times. V and J are TRBV5-1 and TRBJ2-1; the match to TRBD2 covers 11 bases. The CDR3 is made up of 15 amino acids. Trimming took 0 bases from V and 7 from J; bases not matched to a gene: 3. Germline assignment: CDR1 SGHRS and CDR2 YFSETQ. The CDR3 DNA is TGCGCCAGCAGCTTGGAAACTAGCGGGGGTAATGAGCAGTTCTTC. Amino acids: CASSLETSGGNEQFF.

As regards this clonotype: This sequence may be a read error, since a much larger clone differs from it by one base. The rearrangement joins TRBV5-1 to TRBJ2-2; TRBD2 aligns across 7 bases. The CDR3 contains 18 residues. Germline CDR1 reads SGHRS; CDR2 reads YFSETQ. CDR3 nucleotides: TGCGCCAGCAGCCACTCGCTCCGGGACTACCAGAACACCGGGGAGCCGTTTTTT. It codes for CASSHSLRDYQNTGEPFF.

As regards this clonotype: This may arise from a read error, as a much more abundant clone is one base away. The chain recombines TRBV16 with TRBJ2-1; D is unresolved. Germline V CDR1 and CDR2: KGHSY, FQNENV. This CDR3 has 12 residues. Here the CDR3 DNA reads TGTGCCAGCATCCAATTCGCCTTTGAGCAGTTCTTC. This encodes CASIQFAFEQFF.

V gene TRBV19 combines with J gene TRBJ2-3; 8 bases line up with TRBD1. CDR3 size: 15 residues. The germline CDR1 and CDR2 sequences are LNHDA and SQIVND (reference sequence). V was clipped by 2 bases and J by 1 base; unmatched bases: 2. The CDR3 spells CASSIPGQGTDTQYF. The CDR3 DNA is TGTGCCAGTAGTATACCGGGACAGGGCACAGATACGCAGTATTTT.

Of note for this clonotype: This may arise from a read error, as a much more abundant clone is one base away. The chain joins TRBV29-1 to TRBJ1-1; D is unresolved. Between the trimmed V and J ends, which lost 6 bases and 2 bases, there was a span of 10 bases. Per germline, CDR1 SQVTM and CDR2 ANQGSEA. This CDR3 is built from 12 residues. In nucleotides, the CDR3 is TGCAGCGTGGTGACACTCAACACTGAAGCTTTCTTT. The encoded protein is CSVVTLNTEAFF.

This clonotype appeared many times. The chain links TRBV15 to TRBJ2-1, with a tentative D call TRBD2 (6 bases). Trimming removed 3 bases from V and 7 bases from J, with 13 bases in between. CDR1 and CDR2 (germline): LNHNV, YYDKDF (reference sequence). The CDR3 is 14 amino acids. The CDR3 loop reads CATSRGNAGNEQFF. CDR3 DNA: TGTGCCACCAGCAGGGGAAACGCGGGGAATGAGCAGTTCTTC.

Many counts were recorded for this clonotype. V and J are TRBV20-1 and TRBJ1-1, with 7 bases lining up with TRBD1. The J segment lost 5 bases and the V segment lost 5 bases, leaving 11 bases of the junction unmatched. This CDR3 has 14 residues. Germline V lookup: CDR1 DFQATT, CDR2 SNEGSKA (reference sequence). As DNA, the CDR3 is TGCAGTGCTGTACGACAGGGCAAGAGAACTGAAGCTTTCTTT. Translated, it gives CSAVRQGKRTEAFF.